The entry below describes one T cell receptor (beta chain). These data come from a study of response to subunit inactivated influenza vaccine. J lost 2 bases, V lost 4 bases, and 11 bases had no gene match. Germline CDR1 SGHRS, CDR2 YFSETQ. CDR3 size: 17 residues. MiXCR, applied by TCRdb to the RT-PCR reads, yields one record per CDR3 protein. The data contain 550,000 to 800,000 distinct CDR3 sequences, roughly 14% of them singletons. The chain is built from TRBV5-1 and TRBJ2-1; 8 bases fit TRBD1. Sequenced here: PBMCs from blood, sampled 11 to 12 days after vaccination. The TCR originated in a man aged 45-65 years who received an inactivated influenza vaccine. The CDR3, as DNA: TGCGCCAGCAGCATATCACCTGCGGGACAGGCCTACAATGAGCAGTTCTTC. Protein: CASSISPAGQAYNEQFF.